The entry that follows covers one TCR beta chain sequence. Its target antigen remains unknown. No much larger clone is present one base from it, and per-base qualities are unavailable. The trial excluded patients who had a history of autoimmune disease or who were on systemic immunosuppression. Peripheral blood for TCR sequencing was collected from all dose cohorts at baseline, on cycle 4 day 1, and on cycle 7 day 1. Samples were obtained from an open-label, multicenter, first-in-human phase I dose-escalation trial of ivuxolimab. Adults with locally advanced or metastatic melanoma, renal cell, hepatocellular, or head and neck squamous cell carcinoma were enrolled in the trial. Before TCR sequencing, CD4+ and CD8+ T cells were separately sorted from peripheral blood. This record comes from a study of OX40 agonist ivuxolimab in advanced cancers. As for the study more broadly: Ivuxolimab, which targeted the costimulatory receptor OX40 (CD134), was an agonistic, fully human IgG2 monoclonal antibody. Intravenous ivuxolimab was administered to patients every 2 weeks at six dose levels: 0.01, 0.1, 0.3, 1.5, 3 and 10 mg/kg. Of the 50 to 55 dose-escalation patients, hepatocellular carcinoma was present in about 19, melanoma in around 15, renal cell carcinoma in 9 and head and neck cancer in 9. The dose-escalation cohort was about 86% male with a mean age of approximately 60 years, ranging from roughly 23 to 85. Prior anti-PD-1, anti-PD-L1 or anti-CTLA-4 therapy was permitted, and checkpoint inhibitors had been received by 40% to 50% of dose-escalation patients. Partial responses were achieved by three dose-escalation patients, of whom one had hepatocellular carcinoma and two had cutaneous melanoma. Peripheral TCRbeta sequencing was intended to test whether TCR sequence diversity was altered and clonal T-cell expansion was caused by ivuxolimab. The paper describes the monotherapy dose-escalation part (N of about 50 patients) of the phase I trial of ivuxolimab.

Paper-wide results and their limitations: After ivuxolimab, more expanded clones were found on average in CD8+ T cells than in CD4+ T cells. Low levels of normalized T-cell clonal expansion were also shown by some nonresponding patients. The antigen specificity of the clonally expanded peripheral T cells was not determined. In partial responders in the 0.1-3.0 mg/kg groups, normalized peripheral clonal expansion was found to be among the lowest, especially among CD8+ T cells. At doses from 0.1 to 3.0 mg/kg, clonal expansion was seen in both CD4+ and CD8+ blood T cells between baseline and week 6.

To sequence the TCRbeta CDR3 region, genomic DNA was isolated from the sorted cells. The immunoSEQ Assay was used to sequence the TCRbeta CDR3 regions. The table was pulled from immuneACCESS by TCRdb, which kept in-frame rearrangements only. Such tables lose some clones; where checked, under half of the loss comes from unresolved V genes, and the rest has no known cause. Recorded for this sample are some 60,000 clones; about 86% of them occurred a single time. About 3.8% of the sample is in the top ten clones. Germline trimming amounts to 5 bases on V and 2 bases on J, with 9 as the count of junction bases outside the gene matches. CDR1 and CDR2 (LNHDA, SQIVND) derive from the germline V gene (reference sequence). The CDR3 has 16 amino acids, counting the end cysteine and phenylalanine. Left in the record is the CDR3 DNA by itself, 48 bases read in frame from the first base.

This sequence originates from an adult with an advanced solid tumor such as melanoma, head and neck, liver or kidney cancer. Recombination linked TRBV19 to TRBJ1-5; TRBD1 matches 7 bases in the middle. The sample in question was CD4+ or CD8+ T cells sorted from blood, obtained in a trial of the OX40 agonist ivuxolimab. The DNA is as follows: TGTGCCAGTAGTGCCCCGAGACAGGGAGGCAATCAGCCCCAGCATTTT. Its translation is CASSAPRQGGNQPQHF.